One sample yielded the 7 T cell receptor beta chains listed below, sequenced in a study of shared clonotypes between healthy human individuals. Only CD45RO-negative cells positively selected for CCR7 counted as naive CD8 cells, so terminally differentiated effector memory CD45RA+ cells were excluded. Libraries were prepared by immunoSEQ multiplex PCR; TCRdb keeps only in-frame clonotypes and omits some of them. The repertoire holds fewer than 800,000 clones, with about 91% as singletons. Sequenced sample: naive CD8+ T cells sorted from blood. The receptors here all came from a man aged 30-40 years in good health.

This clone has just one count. The CDR3 here is CASSGLAGRNEQFF. Here the CDR3 DNA reads TGTGCCAGCAGCGGCCTAGCGGGGCGCAATGAGCAGTTCTTC. V gene TRBV2 combines with J gene TRBJ2-1; 9 nucleotides line up with TRBD2. CDR3 length: 14 residues. Germline V gene sequence: CDR1 SNHLY, CDR2 FYNNEI. V shed 6 bases, J shed 6 bases, and the junction held 6 bases outside the gene matches.

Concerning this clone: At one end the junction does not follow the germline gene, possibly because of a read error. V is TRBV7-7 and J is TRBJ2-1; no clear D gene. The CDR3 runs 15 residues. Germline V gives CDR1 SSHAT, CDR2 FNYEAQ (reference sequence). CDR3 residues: CASSWAPNPDNEQFF. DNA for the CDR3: TGTGCTAGCAGCTGGGCCCCCAATCCAGACAATGAGCAGTTCTTC.

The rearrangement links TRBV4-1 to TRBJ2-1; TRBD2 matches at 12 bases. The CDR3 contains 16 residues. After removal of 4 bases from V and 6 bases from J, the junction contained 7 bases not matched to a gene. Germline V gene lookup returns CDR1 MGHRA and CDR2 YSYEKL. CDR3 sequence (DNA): TGCGCCAGCAGCCCAAGTCCTAGCGGGAGGGTCAATGAGCAGTTCTTC. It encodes CASSPSPSGRVNEQFF.

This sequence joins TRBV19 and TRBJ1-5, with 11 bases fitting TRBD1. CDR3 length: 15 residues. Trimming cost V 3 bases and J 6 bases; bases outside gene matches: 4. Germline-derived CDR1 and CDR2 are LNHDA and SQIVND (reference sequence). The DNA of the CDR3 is TGTGCCAGTAGTATGTGGGGACAGGGGGTTCAGCCCCAGCATTTT. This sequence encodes CASSMWGQGVQPQHF.

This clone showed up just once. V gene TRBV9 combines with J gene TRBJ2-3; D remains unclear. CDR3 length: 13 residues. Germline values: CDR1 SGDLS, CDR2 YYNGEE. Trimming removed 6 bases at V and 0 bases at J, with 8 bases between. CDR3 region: CASTSRSTDTQYF. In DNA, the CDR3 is TGTGCCAGCACGTCGCGAAGCACAGATACGCAGTATTTT.

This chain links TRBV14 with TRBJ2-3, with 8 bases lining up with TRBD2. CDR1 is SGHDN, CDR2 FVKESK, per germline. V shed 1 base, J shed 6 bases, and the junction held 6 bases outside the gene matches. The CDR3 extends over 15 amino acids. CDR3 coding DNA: TGTGCCAGCAGCCAAGTAGCGGGACGCCAGGATACGCAGTATTTT. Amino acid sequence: CASSQVAGRQDTQYF.

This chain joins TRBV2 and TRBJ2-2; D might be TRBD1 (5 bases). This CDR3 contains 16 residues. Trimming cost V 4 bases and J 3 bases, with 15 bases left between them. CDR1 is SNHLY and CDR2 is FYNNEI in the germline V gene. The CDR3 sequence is CASSAGQVLYTGELFF. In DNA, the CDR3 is TGTGCCAGCAGTGCCGGACAAGTACTCTACACCGGGGAGCTGTTTTTT. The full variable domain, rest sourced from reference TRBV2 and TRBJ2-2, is EPEVTQTPSHQVTQMGQEVILRCVPISNHLYFYWYRQILGQKVEFLVSFYNNEISEKSEIFDDQFSVERPDGSNFTLKIRSTKLEDSAMYFCASSAGQVLYTGELFFGEGSRLTVL.